The 26 T cell receptor beta chains reported below all come from one sample, sequenced in a study of CD8 T cells in Susac syndrome. With random hexamers, roughly 0.45 to 1 ug RNA was reverse transcribed. TCRdb fed the immunoSEQ multiplex PCR reads into MiXCR, producing one record per CDR3 protein. The sample has approximately 230,000 distinct CDR3 sequences, around 93% seen once; the top ten hold roughly 0.07%. The sample comprised CD4+ T cells from PBMCs. The origin of the receptors is a human donor with multiple sclerosis.

This clonotype was seen a single time. The chain employs TRBV7-2 and TRBJ2-3; 10 positions agree with TRBD2. The CDR3 extends over 15 amino acids. Germline loops: CDR1 SGHTA, CDR2 FQGNSA. V was pared by 4 bases and J by 4 bases, with 5 bases of the junction left unmatched. CDR3 coding DNA: TGTGCCAGCAGCTACCTAGCGGGGGTTCCAGATACGCAGTATTTT. Amino acids: CASSYLAGVPDTQYF.

The genes are TRBV9 and TRBJ2-1; 7 bases line up with TRBD2. The CDR3 length is 14 residues. Germline values: CDR1 SGDLS, CDR2 YYNGEE. Trimming at V came to 4 bases and at J to 8 bases, leaving 9 bases not matched to a gene. CDR3: CASSLGRGGYEQFF. The CDR3 bases are TGTGCCAGCAGCTTAGGGAGGGGCGGGTATGAGCAGTTCTTC.

The chain has TRBV20-1 and TRBJ2-3; TRBD1 might be the D (6 bases). The CDR3 covers 16 residues. The V and J ends lost 2 bases and 2 bases respectively, with 17 bases between them. Per germline, CDR1 DFQATT and CDR2 SNEGSKA (reference sequence). The CDR3 DNA follows: TGCAGTGCTAGAAGGCCACAGGGCGTAAACACAGATACGCAGTATTTT. Its translation is CSARRPQGVNTDTQYF.

The V gene is TRBV10-3, the J gene TRBJ2-5; a possible D gene is TRBD2 (5 bases). The germline V and J ends were trimmed by 2 bases and 4 bases, with 11 bases remaining between them. The CDR3 has 14 amino acids. Germline V CDR1 and CDR2: ENHRY, SYGVKD. The DNA of the CDR3 is TGTGCCATCAGTGAGCGGGGTAACTTAGAGACCCAGTACTTC. It encodes CAISERGNLETQYF.

The J gene is TRBJ2-1, the V gene TRBV20-1; 10 nucleotides line up with TRBD2. V shed 6 bases and J 7 bases; nucleotides not matched to a gene: 12. CDR3 size: 15 residues. Germline V gives CDR1 DFQATT, CDR2 SNEGSKA (reference sequence). CDR3 sequence: CSAGGASGRGNEQFF. The CDR3 DNA reads TGCAGTGCGGGGGGGGCTAGCGGGAGAGGAAATGAGCAGTTCTTC.

The chain employs TRBV27 and TRBJ1-1; D remains ambiguous. The CDR3 length is 13 residues. Looked up from germline, CDR1 is MNHEY and CDR2 is SMNVEV (reference sequence). The V and J ends lost 10 bases and 2 bases respectively, with 14 bases between them. CDR3 DNA sequence: TGTGCCACCTCCTGGGCCCCTAACACTGAAGCTTTCTTT. It is translated as CATSWAPNTEAFF.

The J gene is TRBJ1-1, the V gene TRBV5-1, with 11 bases aligning to TRBD1. The ends lost 4 bases at V and 4 bases at J; junction bases unmatched: 6. CDR3 length: 15 amino acids. CDR1 is SGHRS, CDR2 YFSETQ, per germline. The CDR3 sequence is CASSTRTGGITEAFF. The CDR3, as DNA: TGCGCCAGCAGCACTCGGACAGGGGGCATCACTGAAGCTTTCTTT.

The V gene is TRBV5-1, the J gene TRBJ1-2; TRBD1 matches at 10 bases. Trimming removed 1 base from V and 7 bases from J; junction bases left unmatched: 10. The CDR3 length is 16 residues. Per germline, CDR1 SGHRS and CDR2 YFSETQ. The DNA of the CDR3 is TGCGCCAGCAGCTTGCCGGGACAGGGGACACCCGGTGGCTACACCTTC. It specifies CASSLPGQGTPGGYTF.

V gene TRBV24-1 combines with J gene TRBJ2-5; possibly TRBD1 for D (5 bases). V shed 3 bases and J shed 5 bases, with 12 bases lying between them. This CDR3 comprises 14 residues. Germline V gene data show CDR1 as KGHDR and CDR2 as SFDVKD. CDR3 protein: CATSDARQSETQYF. The CDR3 DNA sequence: TGTGCCACCAGTGATGCTCGACAGAGCGAGACCCAGTACTTC.

J is TRBJ1-1 and V is TRBV3-1; D is unresolved. The V gene lost 2 bases and the J gene lost 9 bases, with 10 bases spanning the gap. The CDR3 loop spans 12 amino acids. Germline V gene data show CDR1 as LGHDT and CDR2 as YNNKEL (reference sequence). Here the CDR3 DNA reads TGTGCCAGCAGCCAACTAAATGTACAAGCTTTCTTT. This gives the protein CASSQLNVQAFF.

The chain uses TRBV12-3 or TRBV12-4 and TRBJ2-6; D gene unclear. Trimming removed 3 bases from V and 11 bases from J, with 11 bases in between. CDR3 length: 13 amino acids. The CDR3 sequence is CASSFLPPHVLTF. The CDR3 DNA follows: TGTGCCAGCAGTTTCCTACCTCCGCACGTCCTGACTTTC.

This chain joins TRBV18 and TRBJ1-1; 8 nucleotides align to TRBD1. The J segment lost 4 bases and the V segment lost 1 base, leaving 2 bases of the junction unmatched. The germline CDR1 and CDR2 sequences are KGHSH and LQKENI. The CDR3 totals 14 residues. The CDR3 DNA reads as TGTGCCAGCTCACCACGGGACAGGCTCACTGAAGCTTTCTTT. Translation: CASSPRDRLTEAFF.

V gene TRBV9 combines with J gene TRBJ2-1, with TRBD2 matching over 7 bases. The germline V gene encodes CDR1 SGDLS and CDR2 YYNGEE. The V segment lost 0 bases and the J segment 7 bases; nucleotides outside the gene matches: 7. CDR3 length equals 15 residues. The DNA for the CDR3 is TGTGCCAGCAGCGTAGGGGCTAGCGGCTATAATGAGCAGTTCTTC. Translated: CASSVGASGYNEQFF. The full variable domain, in which reference TRBV9 and TRBJ2-1 provide the parts outside the CDR3, is DSGVTQTPKHLITATGQRVTLRCSPRSGDLSVYWYQQSLDQGLQFLIQYYNGEERAKGNILERFSAQQFPDLHSELNLSSLELGDSALYFCASSVGASGYNEQFFGPGTRLTVL.

The gene calls are TRBV5-1 and TRBJ1-1, with TRBD1 matching over 7 bases. Germline V gene sequence: CDR1 SGHRS, CDR2 YFSETQ. There are 16 residues in the CDR3. V lost 4 bases and J lost 2; bases outside the gene matches: 11. The CDR3 spells CASSNALGTANTEAFF. CDR3 sequence (DNA): TGCGCCAGCAGCAACGCTTTGGGGACAGCCAACACTGAAGCTTTCTTT.

V usage is TRBV10-2 and J usage is TRBJ1-2; D is possibly TRBD1 (6 bases). Germline V gene data show CDR1 as WSHSY and CDR2 as SAAADI. V lost 2 bases to trimming and J lost 3 bases, with 10 bases between them. The CDR3 spans 14 residues. The chain's CDR3 is CASSEGQRDYGYTF. The CDR3 DNA sequence: TGCGCCAGCAGTGAGGGACAGAGAGACTATGGCTACACCTTC.

CDR3 nucleotide sequence: TGCGCCAGCAGCCAAGATGGGAGCGGGGGGGCCGGCACAGATACGCAGTATTTT. It specifies CASSQDGSGGAGTDTQYF. The chain joins TRBV4-1 to TRBJ2-3; the match to TRBD2 covers 10 bases. CDR3 size: 18 residues. V shed 0 bases and J 1 base; nucleotides not matched to a gene: 7. The germline V gene has CDR1 MGHRA and CDR2 YSYEKL.

The V call is TRBV14, the J call TRBJ2-4; no definite D call. Germline V gene lookup returns CDR1 SGHDN and CDR2 FVKESK. Trimming cost V 3 bases and J 8 bases, with 14 bases left between them. The CDR3 contains 14 residues. The CDR3 protein is CASSQLNAGDIQYF. CDR3 sequence (DNA): TGTGCCAGCAGCCAGCTCAATGCAGGTGACATTCAGTACTTC.

The rearrangement joins TRBV18 to TRBJ2-6, with TRBD2 as a possible D gene (6 bases). CDR3 length: 19 residues. Trimming removed 6 bases at V and 0 bases at J, with 21 bases between. The germline CDR1 and CDR2 sequences are KGHSH and LQKENI. This CDR3 reads CASSPSVGSRGSGANVLTF. CDR3 bases: TGTGCCAGCTCCCCCTCCGTCGGGAGCCGCGGCTCTGGGGCCAACGTCCTGACTTTC.

The chain has TRBV2 and TRBJ2-6; TRBD1 matches at 7 bases. The CDR3 runs 19 residues. The junction had 14 bases not matched to a gene; V was cut back by 4 bases and J by 2 bases. Germline CDR1 reads SNHLY; CDR2 reads FYNNEI. CDR3 bases: TGTGCCAGCAGTGCCCTTACGACAGGGTTGGCGACTGGGGCCAACGTCCTGACTTTC. Translating gives CASSALTTGLATGANVLTF.

V is TRBV5-1 and J is TRBJ2-7; D perhaps matches TRBD1 (7 bases). Per germline, CDR1 SGHRS and CDR2 YFSETQ. The CDR3 length is 14 residues. The V gene lost 4 bases and the J gene lost 3 bases, with 14 bases spanning the gap. CDR3 in amino acids: CASSPGDRSYEQYV. The CDR3 nucleotides read TGCGCCAGCAGCCCGGGGGACAGAAGCTACGAGCAGTACGTC.

This sequence joins TRBV9 and TRBJ2-5; no clear D. Germline CDR1 and CDR2: SGDLS and YYNGEE. This CDR3 is 17 amino acids long. V was trimmed by 0 bases and J by 2 bases, leaving 17 bases between them. CDR3 coding DNA: TGTGCCAGCAGCGTAGACCCCCTTGGGCAGCTTCAAGAGACCCAGTACTTC. This sequence encodes CASSVDPLGQLQETQYF.

This clonotype was seen just once. The chain employs TRBV7-2 and TRBJ1-2; TRBD1 agrees at 7 bases. This CDR3 has 15 residues. With V trimmed by 5 bases and J by 6 bases, 12 bases remained unmatched. Germline CDR1 is SGHTA and CDR2 is FQGNSA. CDR3 bases: TGTGCCAGCAGCCTTAATCGAGGAGGGACAGATGGCTACACCTTC. Protein sequence: CASSLNRGGTDGYTF.

The genes are TRBV13 and TRBJ1-1; D perhaps matches TRBD1 (6 bases). In germline, CDR1 is PRHDT, CDR2 FYEKMQ (reference sequence). The CDR3 is made up of 12 amino acids. V was pared by 5 bases and J by 8 bases, with 12 bases between. CDR3 in DNA: TGTGCCAGCAGCCCTGGACAGCGAGAAGCTTTCTTT. Encoded protein: CASSPGQREAFF.

This rearrangement joins TRBV12-3 or TRBV12-4 to TRBJ2-6; D is possibly TRBD1 (6 bases). The CDR3 covers 15 residues. Trimming stripped 5 bases from V and 2 bases from J, with 10 bases between. The CDR3 loop is CASSRTAPGANVLTF. The CDR3 DNA sequence: TGTGCCAGCAGTAGGACAGCTCCTGGGGCCAACGTCCTGACTTTC.

The chain carries TRBV7-9 and TRBJ1-6; D uncertain. The CDR3 covers 14 residues. Trimming took off 1 base at V and 7 bases at J, with 8 bases between the two ends. The germline V gene encodes CDR1 SEHNR and CDR2 FQNEAQ (reference sequence). The CDR3 loop is CASSLDTTNSPLHF. The CDR3 nucleotides read TGTGCCAGCAGCTTAGATACGACGAATTCACCCCTCCACTTT.

V is TRBV3-1 and J is TRBJ1-5; weak D call: TRBD1 (5 bases). The CDR3 runs 17 residues. Germline V gives CDR1 LGHDT, CDR2 YNNKEL (reference sequence). The V end lost 0 bases, the J end lost 2 bases, and 14 bases lay between the germline ends. CDR3 sequence (DNA): TGTGCCAGCAGCCAAGAAGGGGCAGCCCCGGGCAATCAGCCCCAGCATTTT. It is translated as CASSQEGAAPGNQPQHF.